The 20 T cell receptor beta chains presented below share a single source sample, sequenced in a study of T cells in Graves' hyperthyroidism and ophthalmopathy. RNA transcripts provided the source from which TCR beta CDR3 regions were amplified. Researchers ran a first-round RT-PCR on the TCR CDR3 using the HTBI primer set. TCRdb processed the multiplex PCR reads anew with MiXCR; each CDR3 protein has one entry. Of hundreds of thousands of distinct CDR3 sequences listed, approximately 44% are singletons. The specimen sequenced was peripheral blood or thyroid tissue (not recorded which). All receptors derive from a woman younger than 30 with Graves' hyperthyroidism.

In its sample, this clonotype was seen many times. The V call is TRBV9, the J call TRBJ1-3; D is ambiguous. The CDR3 is 13 amino acids. Trimming removed 0 bases at V and 9 bases at J, with 10 bases between. The germline CDR1 and CDR2 sequences are SGDLS and YYNGEE. The CDR3 sequence: CASSVGSRGTIYF. The CDR3 DNA follows: TGTGCCAGCAGCGTAGGATCGCGGGGCACCATATATTTT.

The V gene is TRBV2, the J gene TRBJ1-1; a weak D match, TRBD1 (5 bases). Trimming took 5 bases from V and 0 from J, leaving 19 bases between them. The length of the CDR3 is 17 residues. Germline V CDR1 and CDR2: SNHLY, FYNNEI. The CDR3 bases are TGTGCCAGCAGTCGTTACTCTTGGACGGACATGAACACTGAAGCTTTCTTT. Protein product: CASSRYSWTDMNTEAFF.

This chain joins TRBV7-9 and TRBJ1-2, with unresolved D. The CDR3 is made up of 16 amino acids. The V end lost 7 bases, the J end lost 7 bases, and 25 bases lay between the germline ends. Germline V lookup: CDR1 SEHNR, CDR2 FQNEAQ (reference sequence). CDR3 DNA: TGTGCCAGCACCCCTAATCGGTGGGGTAGAGAGGTTGGCTACACCTTC. Encoded protein: CASTPNRWGREVGYTF.

This clonotype appeared a few times. V gene TRBV15 combines with J gene TRBJ2-5; 7 positions match TRBD2. The germline V gene encodes CDR1 LNHNV and CDR2 YYDKDF (reference sequence). The J segment lost 2 bases and the V segment lost 1 base, leaving 4 bases of the junction unmatched. This CDR3 contains 15 residues. CDR3 amino acids: CATSRVGAGQETQYF. Written as DNA, the CDR3 is TGTGCCACCAGCAGAGTCGGAGCGGGGCAAGAGACCCAGTACTTC.

This chain uses TRBV20-1 with TRBJ1-2; D is undetermined. This CDR3 spans 11 amino acids. Germline V CDR1 and CDR2: DFQATT, SNEGSKA (reference sequence). The V end was cut by 5 bases, the J end by 3 bases, with 7 bases between. In nucleotides, the CDR3 is TGCAGTGCTCCGCAATACTATGGCTACACCTTC. Its translation is CSAPQYYGYTF.

This chain links TRBV25-1 with TRBJ1-5; 10 positions agree with TRBD1. This CDR3 spans 17 amino acids. Germline trimming cut 4 bases from V and 0 bases from J; bases unmatched to any gene: 6. CDR1 is MGHDK and CDR2 is SYGVNS in the germline V gene. As DNA, the CDR3 is TGTGCCAGCAGTGTCTTGGGACAGGGGTATAGCAATCAGCCCCAGCATTTT. Translated, it gives CASSVLGQGYSNQPQHF.

The chain joins TRBV19 to TRBJ1-1; 9 bases map to TRBD1. Per the germline V gene, CDR1 is LNHDA and CDR2 is SQIVND (reference sequence). V dropped 3 bases and J dropped 12; count of bases not matched to a gene: 11. The CDR3 length is 14 residues. CDR3 in amino acids: CASSIPTGGGVTFF. The CDR3 DNA reads as TGTGCCAGTAGTATCCCAACAGGGGGCGGTGTGACTTTCTTT.

This clonotype showed up just a few times. The chain links TRBV19 to TRBJ2-7, with 8 bases matching TRBD2. Germline V CDR1 and CDR2: LNHDA, SQIVND (reference sequence). Trimming cost V 5 bases and J 4 bases; bases outside gene matches: 13. This CDR3 spans 16 amino acids. The CDR3, as DNA: TGTGCCAGTAGTCCCGGTAGCGGGATGGGAAGATACGAGCAGTACTTC. This encodes CASSPGSGMGRYEQYF.

The chain carries TRBV7-9 and TRBJ1-1; the D gene is possibly TRBD1 (5 bases). V gave up 5 bases and J gave up 7 bases, with 11 bases separating them. CDR3 length equals 12 residues. From germline, CDR1 is SEHNR and CDR2 FQNEAQ (reference sequence). CDR3 DNA sequence: TGTGCCAGCAGCCCGGCGACAGATGAAGCTTTCTTT. Its translation: CASSPATDEAFF.

This clonotype was found a few times. V usage is TRBV7-2 and J usage is TRBJ2-5; a possible D gene is TRBD2 (6 bases). This CDR3 is built from 14 residues. Per the germline V gene, CDR1 is SGHTA and CDR2 is FQGNSA. V lost 7 bases to trimming and J lost 4 bases, with 16 bases between them. CDR3 nucleotides: TGTGCCAGCAAGGACTATGGAAGCCCAGAGACCCAGTACTTC. Translated: CASKDYGSPETQYF.

The chain combines TRBV29-1 with TRBJ1-5; D is unresolved. V shed 8 bases and J shed 1 base, with 9 bases lying between them. The CDR3 spans 12 residues. The germline V gene encodes CDR1 SQVTM and CDR2 ANQGSEA. CDR3 sequence: CSSQQSNQPQHF. CDR3 in DNA: TGCAGCAGCCAGCAGAGCAATCAGCCCCAGCATTTT.

This clonotype was seen only a few times. The genes are TRBV29-1 and TRBJ2-2, with 7 bases lining up with TRBD1. CDR1 SQVTM and CDR2 ANQGSEA come from the germline V gene. After removal of 5 bases from V and 4 bases from J, the junction contained 10 bases not matched to a gene. The CDR3 has 15 amino acids. CDR3 sequence: CSVRDGTVGTGELFF. CDR3 sequence (DNA): TGCAGCGTTCGAGACGGGACAGTCGGCACCGGGGAGCTGTTTTTT.

This clonotype appeared a few times. In nucleotides, the CDR3 is TGTGCCAGCAGCCTGTCAAGGACTACGCAGTACTTC. Its translation: CASSLSRTTQYF. The chain joins TRBV12-3 or TRBV12-4 to TRBJ2-5, with a tentative D call TRBD2 (6 bases). The length of the CDR3 is 12 residues. Deletions cut 6 bases from V and 11 bases from J, with 16 bases between.

Comments on this clonotype: This may be a read error: a much more frequent sequence differs by one nucleotide. The chain couples TRBV29-1 to TRBJ1-1; D not resolved. V lost 7 bases to trimming and J lost 7 bases, with 10 bases between them. CDR1 is SQVTM, CDR2 ANQGSEA, per germline. The CDR3 runs to 10 residues. CDR3 in DNA: TGCAGCGCCTTCGGGTTTGAAGCTTTCTTT. Protein sequence: CSAFGFEAFF.

The chain links TRBV25-1 to TRBJ1-2; unclear D gene. Germline V gives CDR1 MGHDK, CDR2 SYGVNS. Trimming removed 3 bases at V and 0 bases at J, with 8 bases between. CDR3 length: 14 amino acids. CDR3 DNA: TGTGCCAGCAGTGAGGCAGGAGCTAACTATGGCTACACCTTC. Translated, it gives CASSEAGANYGYTF.

This clonotype occurred many times. The chain has TRBV29-1 and TRBJ1-2; D ambiguous. Germline values: CDR1 SQVTM, CDR2 ANQGSEA. Trimming stripped 8 bases from V and 5 bases from J, with 12 bases between. The CDR3 loop spans 11 amino acids. In DNA form, the CDR3 reads TGCAGCTTAAGCGATGGATATGGCTACACCTTC. It yields the protein CSLSDGYGYTF.

The V call is TRBV6-5, the J call TRBJ1-4; D uncertain. V gave up 5 bases and J gave up 2 bases, with 9 bases separating them. This CDR3 region has 14 residues. Germline assignment: CDR1 MNHEY and CDR2 SVGAGI. In nucleotides, the CDR3 is TGTGCCAGCAGTACCTACGGGACTAATGAAAAACTGTTTTTT. Its translation: CASSTYGTNEKLFF.

The chain combines TRBV2 with TRBJ1-2; D gene unclear. The V and J ends lost 7 bases and 8 bases respectively, with 23 bases between them. The CDR3 runs 15 residues. The germline CDR1 and CDR2 sequences are SNHLY and FYNNEI. CDR3 DNA sequence: TGTGCCAGCAACTTCCTCCGGGCCGATCTAGGGGGCTACACCTTC. It yields the protein CASNFLRADLGGYTF.

In its sample, this clonotype was seen many times. This rearrangement joins TRBV7-2 to TRBJ2-2; TRBD1 might be the D (5 bases). V was shortened by 6 bases and J by 0 bases, with 14 bases between the two germline ends. CDR1 SGHTA and CDR2 FQGNSA come from the germline V gene. CDR3 length: 16 amino acids. CDR3 protein: CASRPPSRANTGELFF. The DNA for the CDR3 is TGTGCCAGCAGACCCCCCAGCAGGGCGAACACCGGGGAGCTGTTTTTT.

The rearrangement joins TRBV6-5 to TRBJ1-5; D is undetermined. Deletions cut 9 bases from V and 4 bases from J, with 7 bases between. CDR1 MNHEY and CDR2 SVGAGI come from the germline V gene. The CDR3 contains 11 residues. Here the CDR3 reads CASTENQPQHF. Here the CDR3 DNA reads TGTGCCAGTACAGAAAATCAGCCCCAGCATTTT.